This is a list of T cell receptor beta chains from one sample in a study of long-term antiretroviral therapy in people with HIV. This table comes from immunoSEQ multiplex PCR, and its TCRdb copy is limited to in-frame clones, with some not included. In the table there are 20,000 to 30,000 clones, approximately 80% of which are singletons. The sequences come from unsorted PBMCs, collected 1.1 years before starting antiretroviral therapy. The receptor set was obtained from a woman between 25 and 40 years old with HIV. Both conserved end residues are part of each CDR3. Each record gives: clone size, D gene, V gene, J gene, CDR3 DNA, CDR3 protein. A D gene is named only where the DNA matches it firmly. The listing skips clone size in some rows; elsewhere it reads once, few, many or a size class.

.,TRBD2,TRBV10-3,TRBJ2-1,TGTGCCATCAGTGGCGGGGGAGGGAACAATGAGCAGTTCTTC,CAISGGGGNNEQFF
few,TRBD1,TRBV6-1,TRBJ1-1,TGTGCCAGCACCTGGGGACAGGAGGGCGCTGAAGCTTTCTTT,CASTWGQEGAEAFF
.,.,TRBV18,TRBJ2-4,TGTGCCAGCTCACCAGGCGACATTCAGTACTTC,CASSPGDIQYF
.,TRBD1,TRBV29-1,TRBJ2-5,TGCAGCGTTGCGCCACTGACAGGGGGAGCAGAGACCCAGTACTTC,CSVAPLTGGAETQYF
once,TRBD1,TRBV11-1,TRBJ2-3,TGTGCCAGCATTCCGGGACAGTCGAGCACAGATACGCAGTATTTT,CASIPGQSSTDTQYF
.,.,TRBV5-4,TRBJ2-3,TGTGCCAGCAGTCTGCGGGGAACCACAGATACGCAGTATTTT,CASSLRGTTDTQYF
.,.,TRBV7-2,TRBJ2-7,TGTGCCAGCAGCTTAGACGGGGGGCCCTACGAGCAGTACTTC,CASSLDGGPYEQYF
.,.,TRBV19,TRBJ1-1,TGTGCCAGTAGTATCCTCCCTGGGGCTGAAGCTTTCTTT,CASSILPGAEAFF
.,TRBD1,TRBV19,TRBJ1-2,TGTGCCAGTAGAGACGGACAGGGCAACTATGGCTACACCTTC,CASRDGQGNYGYTF
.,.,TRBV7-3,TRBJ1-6,TGTGCCAGCAGCGAAAGGTGGAATTCACCCCTCCACTTT,CASSERWNSPLHF
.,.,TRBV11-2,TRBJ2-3,TGTGCCAGCAGCTTAGATCGACCCCCCCAGTATTTT,CASSLDRPPQYF
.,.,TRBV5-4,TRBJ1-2,TGTGCCAGCAGCCCCCCCGTAGAAGACCCCAACTATGGCTACACCTTC,CASSPPVEDPNYGYTF
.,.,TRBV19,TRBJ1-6,TGTGCCAGTACCCTTGTCGCCTATAATTCACCCCTCCACTTT,CASTLVAYNSPLHF
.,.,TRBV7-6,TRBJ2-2,TGTGCCAGCAGCTTAGTCATTACCGGGGAGCTGTTTTTT,CASSLVITGELFF
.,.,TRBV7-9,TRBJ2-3,TGTGCCAGCAGCTTACGCCCAGGGGGGGGGACAGATACGCAGTATTTT,CASSLRPGGGTDTQYF
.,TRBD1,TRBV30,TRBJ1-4,TGTGCCTGGAGGCCACAGGGGATCGCAACTAATGAAAAACTGTTTTTT,CAWRPQGIATNEKLFF
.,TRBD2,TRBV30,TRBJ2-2,TGTGCCTGGTCACGGGGGGGCCTCACCGGGGAGCTGTTTTTT,CAWSRGGLTGELFF
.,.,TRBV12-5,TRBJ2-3,TGTGCTAGTGGGCCCTGGACAGCCCGGCGAACAGATACGCAGTATTTT,CASGPWTARRTDTQYF
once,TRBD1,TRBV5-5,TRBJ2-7,TGTGCCAGCAGCTTCCAGGGGGTATACGAGCAGTACTTC,CASSFQGVYEQYF
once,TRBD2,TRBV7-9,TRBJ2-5,TGTGCCAGCAGCTCCTGGGGGGGGGTCGAGACCCAGTACTTC,CASSSWGGVETQYF
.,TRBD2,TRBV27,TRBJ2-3,TGTGCCAGCAACAGCGGGGGAGACACAGATACGCAGTATTTT,CASNSGGDTDTQYF
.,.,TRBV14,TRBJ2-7,TGTGCCAGCAGCCAAGAAGGGTGGGACGAGCAGTACTTC,CASSQEGWDEQYF
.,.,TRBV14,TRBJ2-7,TGTGCCAGCAGCCAAGGGCTAGTCTACGAGCAGTACTTC,CASSQGLVYEQYF
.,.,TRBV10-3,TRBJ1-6,TGTGCCATCAGTGAGCTAAGGGGGTCCTCACCCCTCCACTTT,CAISELRGSSPLHF
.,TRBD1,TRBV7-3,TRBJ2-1,TGTGCCAGCAGCGCCACCCCAGGGGGTGGTGGCGAGCAGTTCTTC,CASSATPGGGGEQFF
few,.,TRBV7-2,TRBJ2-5,TGTGCCAGCAGCCTCAGCGAGACCCAGTACTTC,CASSLSETQYF
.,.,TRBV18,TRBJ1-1,TGTGCCAGCTCACCAAGTTTGGGCCTCATGAACACTGAAGCTTTCTTT,CASSPSLGLMNTEAFF
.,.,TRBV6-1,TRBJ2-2,TGTGCCGGTGGGGGGCTCCCGGGGGAGCTGTTTTTT,CAGGGLPGELFF
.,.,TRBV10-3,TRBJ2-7,TGTGCCATCACGAGGGGGGGTGAGGGCTACGAGCAGTACTTC,CAITRGGEGYEQYF
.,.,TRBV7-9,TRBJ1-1,TGTGCCAGCAGCCCCCGCCCGGGCTCACGGGCCGCTGAAGCTTTCTTT,CASSPRPGSRAAEAFF
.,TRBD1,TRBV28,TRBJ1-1,TGTGCCAGTACGACAGGGTTGGGTACTGAAGCTTTCTTT,CASTTGLGTEAFF
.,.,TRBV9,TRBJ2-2,TGTGCCAGCAGCGCGAGGCGGTCCGGCACCGGGGAGCTGTTTTTT,CASSARRSGTGELFF
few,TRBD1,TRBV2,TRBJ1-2,TGTGCCAGCAGTTCGGGACAGTCTAACTATGGCTACACCTTC,CASSSGQSNYGYTF
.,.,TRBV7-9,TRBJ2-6,TGTGCCAGCAGCCGGATGTGGGGGACTTCCTCTGGGGCCAACGTCCTGACTTTC,CASSRMWGTSSGANVLTF
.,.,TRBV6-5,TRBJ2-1,TGTGCCAGCATGATAGGGACAACCGAGTTCTTC,CASMIGTTEFF
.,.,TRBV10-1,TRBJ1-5,TGCGCCAGCAGTGAGTCCTGGCTGCAGTGGAACCAACGGGGCAATCAGCCCCAGCATTTT,CASSESWLQWNQRGNQPQHF
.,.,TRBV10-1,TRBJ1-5,TGCGCCAGCAGTGAGTCAAGGAGAAAGGGGGGCTTGGGCAATCAGCCCCAGCATTTT,CASSESRRKGGLGNQPQHF